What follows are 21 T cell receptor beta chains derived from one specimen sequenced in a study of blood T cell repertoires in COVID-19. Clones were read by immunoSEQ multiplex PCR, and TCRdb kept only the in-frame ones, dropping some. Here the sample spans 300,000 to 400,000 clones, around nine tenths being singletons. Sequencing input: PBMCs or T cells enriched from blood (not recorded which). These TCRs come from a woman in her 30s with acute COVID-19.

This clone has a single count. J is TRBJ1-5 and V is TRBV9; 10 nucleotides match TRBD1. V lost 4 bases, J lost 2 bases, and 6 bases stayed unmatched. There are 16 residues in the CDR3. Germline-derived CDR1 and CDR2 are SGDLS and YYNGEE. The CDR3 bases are TGTGCCAGCAGCTCAGGGGGGACAGGGGGCAATCAGCCCCAGCATTTT. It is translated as CASSSGGTGGNQPQHF.

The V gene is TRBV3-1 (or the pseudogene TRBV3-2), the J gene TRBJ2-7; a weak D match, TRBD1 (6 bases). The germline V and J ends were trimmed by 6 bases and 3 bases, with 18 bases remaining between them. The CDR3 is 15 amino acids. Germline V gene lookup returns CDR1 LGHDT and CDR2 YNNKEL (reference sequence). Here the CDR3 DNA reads TGTGCCAGCAGAAACTCCGGGACAAAAGACTACGAGCAGTACTTC. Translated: CASRNSGTKDYEQYF.

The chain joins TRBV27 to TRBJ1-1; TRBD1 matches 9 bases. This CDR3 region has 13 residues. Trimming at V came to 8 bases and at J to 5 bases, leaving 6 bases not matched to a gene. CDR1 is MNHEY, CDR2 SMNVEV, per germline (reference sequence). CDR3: CASSHRGRTEAFF. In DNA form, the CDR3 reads TGTGCCAGCTCCCACAGGGGGCGAACTGAAGCTTTCTTT.

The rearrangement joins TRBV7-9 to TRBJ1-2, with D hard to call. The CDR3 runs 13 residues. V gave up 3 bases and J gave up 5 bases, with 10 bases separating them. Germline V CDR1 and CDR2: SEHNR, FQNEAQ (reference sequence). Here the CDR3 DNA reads TGTGCCAGCAGCTTGGGAGGATCATATGGCTACACCTTC. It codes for CASSLGGSYGYTF. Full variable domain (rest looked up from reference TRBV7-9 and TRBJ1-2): DTGVSQNPRHKITKRGQNVTFRCDPISEHNRLYWYRQTLGQGPEFLTYFQNEAQLEKSRLLSDRFSAERPKGSFSTLEIQRTEQGDSAMYLCASSLGGSYGYTFGSGTRLTVV.

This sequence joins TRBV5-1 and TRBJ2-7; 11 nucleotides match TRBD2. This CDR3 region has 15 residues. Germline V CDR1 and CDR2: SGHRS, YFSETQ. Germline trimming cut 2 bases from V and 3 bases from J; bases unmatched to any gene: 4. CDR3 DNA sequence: TGCGCCAGCAGCTTAACTAGCGGGGGAGACTACGAGCAGTACTTC. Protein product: CASSLTSGGDYEQYF.

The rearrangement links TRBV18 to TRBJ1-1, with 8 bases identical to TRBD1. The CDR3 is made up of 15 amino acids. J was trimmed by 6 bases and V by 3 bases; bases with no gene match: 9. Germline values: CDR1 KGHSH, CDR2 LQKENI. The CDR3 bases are TGTGCCAGCTCACCGCAAAGGACAGGGAGCCCTGAAGCTTTCTTT. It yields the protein CASSPQRTGSPEAFF. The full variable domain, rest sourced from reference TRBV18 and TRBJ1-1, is NAGVMQNPRHLVRRRGQEARLRCSPMKGHSHVYWYRQLPEEGLKFMVYLQKENIIDESGMPKERFSAEFPKEGPSILRIQQVVRGDSAAYFCASSPQRTGSPEAFFGQGTRLTVV.

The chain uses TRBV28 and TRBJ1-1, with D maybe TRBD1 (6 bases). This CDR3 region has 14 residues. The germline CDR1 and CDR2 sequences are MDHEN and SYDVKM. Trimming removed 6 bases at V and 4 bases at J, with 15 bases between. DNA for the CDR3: TGTGCCAGCAGCCGCGGAAACAGGGTCACTGAAGCTTTCTTT. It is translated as CASSRGNRVTEAFF.

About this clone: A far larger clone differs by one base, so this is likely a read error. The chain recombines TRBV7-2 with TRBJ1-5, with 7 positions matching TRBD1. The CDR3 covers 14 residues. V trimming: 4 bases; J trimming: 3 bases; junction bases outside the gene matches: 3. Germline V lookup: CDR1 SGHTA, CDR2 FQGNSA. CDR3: CASSSDRNNQPQHF. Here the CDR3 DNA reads TGTGCCAGCAGCTCGGACAGGAACAATCAGCCCCAGCATTTT.

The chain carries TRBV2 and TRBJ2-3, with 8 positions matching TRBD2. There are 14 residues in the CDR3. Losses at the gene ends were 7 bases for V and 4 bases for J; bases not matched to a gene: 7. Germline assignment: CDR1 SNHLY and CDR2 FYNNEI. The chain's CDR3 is CASNVRGAADTQYF. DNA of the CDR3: TGTGCCAGCAACGTGCGGGGGGCCGCAGATACGCAGTATTTT.

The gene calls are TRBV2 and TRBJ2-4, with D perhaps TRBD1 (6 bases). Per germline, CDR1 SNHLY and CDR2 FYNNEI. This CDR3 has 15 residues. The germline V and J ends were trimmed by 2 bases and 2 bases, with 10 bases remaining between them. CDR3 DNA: TGTGCCAGCAGTGAACACAGGGAGACCAAAAACATTCAGTACTTC. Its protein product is CASSEHRETKNIQYF.

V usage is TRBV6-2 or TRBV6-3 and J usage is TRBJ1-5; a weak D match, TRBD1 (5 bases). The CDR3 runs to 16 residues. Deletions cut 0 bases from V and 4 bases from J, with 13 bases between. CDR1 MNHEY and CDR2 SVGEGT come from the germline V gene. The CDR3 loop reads CASSYSGDSKNQPQHF. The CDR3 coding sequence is TGTGCCAGCAGTTACTCCGGAGACAGCAAAAATCAGCCCCAGCATTTT.

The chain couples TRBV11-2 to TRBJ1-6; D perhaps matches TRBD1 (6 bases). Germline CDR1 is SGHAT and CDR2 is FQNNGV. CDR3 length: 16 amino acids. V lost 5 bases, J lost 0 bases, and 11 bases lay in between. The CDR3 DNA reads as TGTGCCAGCAGCGACGGACAGAACTCCTATAATTCACCCCTCCACTTT. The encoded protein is CASSDGQNSYNSPLHF.

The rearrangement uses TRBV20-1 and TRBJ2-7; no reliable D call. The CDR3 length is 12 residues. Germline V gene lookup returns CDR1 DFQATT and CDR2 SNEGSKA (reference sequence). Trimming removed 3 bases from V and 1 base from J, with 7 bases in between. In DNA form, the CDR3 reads TGCAGTGCTAGTACTGGTTCCTACGAGCAGTACTTC. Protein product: CSASTGSYEQYF.

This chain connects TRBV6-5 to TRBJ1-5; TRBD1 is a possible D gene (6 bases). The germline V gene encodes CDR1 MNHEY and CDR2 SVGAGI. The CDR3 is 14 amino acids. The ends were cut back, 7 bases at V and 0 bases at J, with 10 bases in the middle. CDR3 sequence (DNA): TGTGCCAGCAAAGGGGGAAATAGCAATCAGCCCCAGCATTTT. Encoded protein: CASKGGNSNQPQHF.

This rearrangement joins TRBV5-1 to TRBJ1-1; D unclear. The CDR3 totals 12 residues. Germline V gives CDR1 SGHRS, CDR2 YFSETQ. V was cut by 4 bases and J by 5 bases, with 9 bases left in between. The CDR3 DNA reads TGCGCCAGCAGCAGACGAGGGACTGAAGCTTTCTTT. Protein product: CASSRRGTEAFF.

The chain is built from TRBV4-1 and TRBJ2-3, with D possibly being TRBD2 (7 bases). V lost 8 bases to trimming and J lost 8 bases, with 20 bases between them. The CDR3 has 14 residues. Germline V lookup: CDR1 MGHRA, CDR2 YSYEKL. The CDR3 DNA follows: TGCGCCAGCGAAAGGGGGGGCCGCTCGGGTACGCAGTATTTT. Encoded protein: CASERGGRSGTQYF.

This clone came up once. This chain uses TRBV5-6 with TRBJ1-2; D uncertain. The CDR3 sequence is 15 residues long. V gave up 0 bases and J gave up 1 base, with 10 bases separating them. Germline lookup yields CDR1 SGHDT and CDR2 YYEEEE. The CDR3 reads CASSLDAVINYGYTF. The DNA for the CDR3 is TGTGCCAGCAGCTTGGATGCGGTAATTAACTATGGCTACACCTTC. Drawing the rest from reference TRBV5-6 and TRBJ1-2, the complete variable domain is DAGVTQSPTHLIKTRGQQVTLRCSPKSGHDTVSWYQQALGQGPQFIFQYYEEEERQRGNFPDRFSGHQFPNYSSELNVNALLLGDSALYLCASSLDAVINYGYTFGSGTRLTVV.

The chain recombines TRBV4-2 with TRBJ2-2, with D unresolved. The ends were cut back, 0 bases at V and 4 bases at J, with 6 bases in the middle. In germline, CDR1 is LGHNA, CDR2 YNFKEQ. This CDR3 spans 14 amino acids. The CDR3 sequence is CASSQEAGTGELFF. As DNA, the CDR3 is TGTGCCAGCAGCCAAGAAGCAGGCACCGGGGAGCTGTTTTTT.

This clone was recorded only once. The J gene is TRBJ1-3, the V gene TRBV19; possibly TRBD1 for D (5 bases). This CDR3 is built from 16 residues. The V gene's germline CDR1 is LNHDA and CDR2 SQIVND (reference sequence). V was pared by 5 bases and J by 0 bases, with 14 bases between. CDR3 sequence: CASSPLGGYSGNTIYF. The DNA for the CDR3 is TGTGCCAGTAGTCCACTGGGGGGATACTCTGGAAACACCATATATTTT.

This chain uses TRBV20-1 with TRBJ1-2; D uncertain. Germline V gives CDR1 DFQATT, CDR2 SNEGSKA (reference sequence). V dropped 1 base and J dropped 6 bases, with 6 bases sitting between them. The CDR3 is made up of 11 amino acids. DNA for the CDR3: TGCAGTGCTAGAGGCGGGCATGGCTACACCTTC. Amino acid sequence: CSARGGHGYTF.

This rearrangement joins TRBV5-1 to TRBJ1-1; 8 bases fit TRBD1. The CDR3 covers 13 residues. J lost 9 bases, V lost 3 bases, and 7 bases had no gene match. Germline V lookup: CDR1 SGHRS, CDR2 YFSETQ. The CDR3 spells CASSSGQGPKAFF. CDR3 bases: TGCGCCAGCAGCTCCGGACAGGGACCGAAAGCTTTCTTT.